The rows below give T cell receptor beta chains drawn from one sample of a study of T-cell reconstitution after alpha-beta-depleted transplantation in children. MiXCR, run by TCRdb on the PCR reads, gives a single entry per CDR3 protein. The data hold 500,000 to 650,000 distinct CDR3 sequences, with 10% to 15% observed a single time. The sequencing here drew on PBMCs, mostly from graft donor cells, taken 360 days after TCRalphabeta/CD19-depleted stem cell transplant. These receptors were obtained from a male patient aged 10 to 17 who had a stem cell transplant for acute myeloid leukemia, so the T cells may come from the graft donor. Both conserved end residues are part of each CDR3. D genes are given only for firm matches. Not all rows give a size; the values are once, few, many and, for expanded clones, a class.

clone size	CDR3 length	V gene	J gene	D gene	CDR3 DNA	CDR3 protein
.	16	TRBV20-1	TRBJ2-5	TRBD2	TGCAGTGCTAGGGTTTTCGCGACTAGCGGTAAAGAGACCCAGTACTTC	CSARVFATSGKETQYF
few	12	TRBV7-9	TRBJ1-1	TRBD1	TGTGCCAGCAGCTTCCTGGACAGGGGGGCTTTCTTT	CASSFLDRGAFF
few	15	TRBV28	TRBJ2-7	.	TGTGCCAGCAGTCCCCCACGAGCCCTGTTATACGAGCAGTACTTC	CASSPPRALLYEQYF
few	17	TRBV4-2	TRBJ2-2	.	TGTGCCAGCAGCCAAGATATTGAACGGGCCAACACCGGGGAGCTGTTTTTT	CASSQDIERANTGELFF
many	13	TRBV5-1	TRBJ1-1	.	TGTGCCAGCAGTTTTTTGGTTAACACTGAAGCTTTCTTT	CASSFLVNTEAFF
few	14	TRBV7-2	TRBJ1-1	TRBD1	TGTGCCAGCTCATTCGACAGGGGAAGCACTGAAGCTTTCTTT	CASSFDRGSTEAFF
many	14	TRBV18	TRBJ2-5	TRBD1	TGTGCCAGCTCACCCCTTGACAGGGAAGAGACCCAGTACTTC	CASSPLDREETQYF
few	16	TRBV25-1	TRBJ2-7	TRBD2	TGTGCCAGCATTGAGGGGGGAACTAGCGGGAGTGCCGAGCAGTACTTC	CASIEGGTSGSAEQYF
many	15	TRBV12-3/TRBV12-4	TRBJ2-3	.	TGTGCCAGCAGCTCCGGTAGCGGTAGCACAGATACGCAGTATTTT	CASSSGSGSTDTQYF
few	14	TRBV7-6	TRBJ2-5	.	TGTGCCAGCAGATCGGACCGGGGCACGGGGACCCAGTACTTC	CASRSDRGTGTQYF
few	13	TRBV29-1	TRBJ2-1	.	TGCAGCGGTCTGACTCGACGCCACAATGAGCAGTTCTTC	CSGLTRRHNEQFF
few	17	TRBV15	TRBJ2-1	.	TGTGCCACCAGCAGAAGACCAATGGGATTTAGTTTCACTGAGCAGTTCTTC	CATSRRPMGFSFTEQFF
.	13	TRBV12-3/TRBV12-4	TRBJ2-7	.	TGTGCCAGCAGTTCTGGGTATGGGCACGAGCAGTACTTC	CASSSGYGHEQYF
few	17	TRBV21-1	TRBJ2-5	.	TGTGCCAGCAGCAAACCCACCCAACTAGCGGGAGGAGAGACCCAGTACTTC	CASSKPTQLAGGETQYF
.	15	TRBV4-2	TRBJ2-5	TRBD2	TGTGCCAGCAGCCAAGAATCACTAGCGGGAGAGACCCAGTACTTC	CASSQESLAGETQYF
.	15	TRBV7-9	TRBJ1-1	.	TGTGCCAGCAGCTTACGTGTGGGGGAGGGCACTGAAGCTTTCTTT	CASSLRVGEGTEAFF
.	15	TRBV4-3	TRBJ2-7	.	TGCGCCAGCAGCCAAGAAGAGGTAGAGGGTTTAGAGCAGTACTTC	CASSQEEVEGLEQYF
.	14	TRBV11-2	TRBJ1-3	.	TGTGCCAGCAGCTTAGCAGGTGCCTCAAACACCATATATTTT	CASSLAGASNTIYF
few	14	TRBV30	TRBJ2-4	.	TGTGCCTGGAGGATCCTCGGGGCCGTAAACATTCAGTACTTC	CAWRILGAVNIQYF
.	17	TRBV27	TRBJ2-1	.	TGTGCCATCAGTTTATTAGTGTTGGGAGCGGTATACAATGAGCAGTTCTTC	CAISLLVLGAVYNEQFF
.	16	TRBV28	TRBJ2-1	TRBD2	TGTGCCAGCAGTGCACCTGGACTAGCGGAAAACAATGAGCAGTTCTTC	CASSAPGLAENNEQFF
few	17	TRBV5-1	TRBJ2-3	TRBD2	TGCGCCAGCAGCTGGGGACTAGCGGGCCTTTTCACAGATACGCAGTATTTT	CASSWGLAGLFTDTQYF
many	13	TRBV20-1	TRBJ2-7	.	TGCAGTGCTGGGGGGCTAGCGGTCTACGAGCAGTACTTC	CSAGGLAVYEQYF
few	13	TRBV7-2	TRBJ2-3	TRBD2	TGTGCCACCGGGACTAGCGGCACAGATACGCAGTATTTT	CATGTSGTDTQYF
few	13	TRBV20-1	TRBJ1-1	TRBD1	TGCAGTGCCGAACAGGGGTTGAACACTGAAGCTTTCTTT	CSAEQGLNTEAFF
few	14	TRBV20-1	TRBJ2-7	.	TGCAGTGCTAGGGGTTGGGACGGCACCTACGAGCAGTACTTC	CSARGWDGTYEQYF
.	16	TRBV6-2/TRBV6-3	TRBJ2-1	TRBD2	TGTGCCAGCAGTTACCTAGCGGGAGTTGGGAGCAGTGAGCAGTTCTTC	CASSYLAGVGSSEQFF
few	16	TRBV14	TRBJ2-7	TRBD2	TGTGCCAGCAGCCAAGAGCCAGCGGGAGGCCGTTACGAGCAGTACTTC	CASSQEPAGGRYEQYF